This passage covers 23 T cell receptor beta chains from one sample sequenced in a study of T cells after posttransplantation cyclophosphamide. This table comes from immunoSEQ multiplex PCR, and its TCRdb copy is limited to in-frame clones, with some not included. The sample holds over 15,000 clones; less than 95% are singletons and the top ten take around 0.26%. Cells defined as naive were viable CD3+CD4+ or CD3+CD8+ and CCR7+CD45RA+CD45RO-CD95-CD27+CD28+. Sequenced: naive CD4+ T cells sorted from blood. The receptors stem from a woman in her 50s in good health and a related stem cell transplant donor.

This chain uses TRBV5-8 with TRBJ2-5, with 8 nucleotides matching TRBD1. CDR1 and CDR2 (germline): SGHTS, YDEGEE. With 0 bases clipped from V and 5 bases from J, the junction kept 6 bases outside the gene matches. This CDR3 spans 15 amino acids. The CDR3 DNA reads as TGTGCCAGCAGCTTGGGCAGGGGGCGCGTGGAGACCCAGTACTTC. Translating gives CASSLGRGRVETQYF.

The chain uses TRBV18 and TRBJ1-3, with a possible D match to TRBD1 (6 bases). CDR1 and CDR2 from the germline V gene are KGHSH and LQKENI. CDR3 length: 15 amino acids. Trimming shortened V by 1 base and J by 2 bases, and 9 bases separated the two germline ends. The CDR3 here is CASSPQGEPGNTIYF. DNA of the CDR3: TGTGCCAGCTCACCACAGGGGGAACCTGGAAACACCATATATTTT.

V usage is TRBV15 and J usage is TRBJ1-5; 8 positions agree with TRBD1. The germline gives CDR1 LNHNV, CDR2 YYDKDF (reference sequence). This CDR3 is 15 amino acids long. Losses at the gene ends were 3 bases for V and 6 bases for J; bases not matched to a gene: 7. The chain's CDR3 is CATSRGGGTGQPQHF. The CDR3, as DNA: TGTGCCACCAGCAGGGGTGGGGGGACAGGTCAGCCCCAGCATTTT.

The chain couples TRBV9 to TRBJ2-1; perhaps TRBD2 as D (6 bases). There are 18 residues in the CDR3. With 4 bases removed from V and 3 bases from J, the gap between germline ends came to 23 bases. Germline assignment: CDR1 SGDLS and CDR2 YYNGEE. The DNA of the CDR3 is TGTGCCAGCAGCCCAAACCAGCCCTCAAGCGGGCTCTACAATGAGCAGTTCTTC. Protein product: CASSPNQPSSGLYNEQFF.

This rearrangement joins TRBV19 to TRBJ2-7; TRBD2 matches at 7 bases. CDR3 size: 14 residues. Trimming at V came to 5 bases and at J to 1 base, leaving 5 bases not matched to a gene. Looked up from germline, CDR1 is LNHDA and CDR2 is SQIVND (reference sequence). The CDR3: CASSPLAGSYEQYF. In nucleotides, the CDR3 is TGTGCCAGTAGTCCCTTAGCGGGTTCCTACGAGCAGTACTTC.

The rearrangement uses TRBV7-2 and TRBJ1-4; 8 bases fit TRBD1. CDR3 length: 16 amino acids. The germline CDR1 and CDR2 sequences are SGHTA and FQGNSA. V lost 1 base and J lost 6; bases outside the gene matches: 7. As DNA, the CDR3 is TGTGCCAGCAGCTTAGTCCGGGACAGGAGGGATGAAAAACTGTTTTTT. Amino acids: CASSLVRDRRDEKLFF.

The genes are TRBV19 and TRBJ1-5; D gene ambiguous. Germline CDR1 reads LNHDA; CDR2 reads SQIVND (reference sequence). The length of the CDR3 is 14 residues. Deletions cut 6 bases from V and 3 bases from J, with 12 bases between. The CDR3 DNA sequence: TGTGCCAGTAGGCCGGCAGGTTCCAATCAGCCCCAGCATTTT. Amino acids: CASRPAGSNQPQHF.

J is TRBJ2-2 and V is TRBV10-3; 9 nucleotides align to TRBD2. CDR3 size: 16 residues. Germline V gene data show CDR1 as ENHRY and CDR2 as SYGVKD. Unmatched junction bases numbered 8, after V lost 5 bases and J lost 4 bases. In DNA form, the CDR3 reads TGTGCCATCAGTAGTAGCGGGAGTTTTAGCACCGGGGAGCTGTTTTTT. It specifies CAISSSGSFSTGELFF.

V gene TRBV29-1 combines with J gene TRBJ1-1; D is possibly TRBD1 (6 bases). The germline V gene has CDR1 SQVTM and CDR2 ANQGSEA. This CDR3 contains 12 residues. Trimming cost V 4 bases and J 3 bases, with 9 bases left between them. The CDR3 sequence: CSVGQEDTEAFF. The CDR3 nucleotides read TGCAGCGTTGGACAGGAGGACACTGAAGCTTTCTTT.

This clone was seen a single time. This sequence joins TRBV11-3 and TRBJ2-1; 9 bases align to TRBD1. V shed 5 bases, J shed 2 bases, and the junction held 4 bases outside the gene matches. Germline values: CDR1 SGHNT, CDR2 YENEEA. The CDR3 covers 15 residues. In DNA, the CDR3 is TGTGCCAGCAGCCAGGGACAGGGCACCTACAATGAGCAGTTCTTC. As protein: CASSQGQGTYNEQFF.

The chain uses TRBV7-3 and TRBJ1-2; 9 bases are a match to TRBD1. The CDR3 sequence is 13 residues long. Trimming at V came to 5 bases and at J to 7 bases, leaving 5 bases not matched to a gene. The germline CDR1 and CDR2 sequences are SGHTA and FQGTGA. CDR3 bases: TGTGCCAGCAGCCGGACAGGGGAGGGTGGCTACACCTTC. It codes for CASSRTGEGGYTF.

The CDR3: CASIKGPGGNYGYTF. Here the CDR3 DNA reads TGTGCCTCCATTAAAGGGCCAGGGGGTAACTATGGCTACACCTTC. The J gene is TRBJ1-2, the V gene TRBV30; TRBD1 aligns across 7 bases. With 7 bases clipped from V and 1 base from J, the junction kept 12 bases outside the gene matches. The germline CDR1 and CDR2 sequences are GTSNPN and SVGIG (reference sequence). This CDR3 spans 15 amino acids.

The rearrangement links TRBV6-6 to TRBJ1-2, with 7 bases matching TRBD1. The CDR3 is 13 residues long. V lost 6 bases and J lost 4; bases outside the gene matches: 5. Per germline, CDR1 MNHNY and CDR2 SVGAGI (reference sequence). CDR3: CASREGAGYGYTF. The CDR3 DNA reads TGTGCCAGCAGGGAGGGGGCTGGCTATGGCTACACCTTC.

J is TRBJ1-2 and V is TRBV7-2; TRBD1 matches 9 bases. Losses at the gene ends were 3 bases for V and 4 bases for J; bases not matched to a gene: 3. CDR3 length: 14 residues. Germline V CDR1 and CDR2: SGHTA, FQGNSA. The CDR3 protein is CASSFGTGIYGYTF. As DNA, the CDR3 is TGTGCCAGCAGCTTCGGGACAGGGATCTATGGCTACACCTTC. Looking up the rest from reference TRBV7-2 and TRBJ1-2 gives the full variable domain: GAGVSQSPSNKVTEKGKDVELRCDPISGHTALYWYRQSLGQGLEFLIYFQGNSAPDKSGLPSDRFSAERTGGSVSTLTIQRTQQEDSAVYLCASSFGTGIYGYTFGSGTRLTVV.

The gene calls are TRBV30 and TRBJ2-1; TRBD2 matches 12 bases. The CDR3 has 14 amino acids. CDR1 is GTSNPN, CDR2 SVGIG, per germline (reference sequence). The V gene end was trimmed by 4 bases and the J gene end by 9 bases; junction bases not matched to a gene: 7. CDR3 amino acids: CAWKTSGSVSEQFF. In DNA, the CDR3 is TGTGCCTGGAAGACTAGCGGGAGTGTCAGTGAGCAGTTCTTC.

The chain recombines TRBV7-9 with TRBJ2-4; the D gene is possibly TRBD2 (6 bases). The CDR3 sequence is 19 residues long. Trimming left V 3 bases short and J 0 bases short, with 21 bases between. Per the germline V gene, CDR1 is SEHNR and CDR2 is FQNEAQ (reference sequence). CDR3 region: CASSLGGFRADLAKNIQYF. CDR3 nucleotide sequence: TGTGCCAGCAGCTTGGGGGGTTTCAGAGCGGACTTAGCCAAAAACATTCAGTACTTC.

This chain links TRBV7-9 with TRBJ1-1; 9 bases map to TRBD1. Germline CDR1 is SEHNR and CDR2 is FQNEAQ (reference sequence). V lost 1 base, J lost 1 base, and 1 base stayed unmatched. CDR3 length: 15 residues. The CDR3: CASSLGDRENTEAFF. The CDR3 DNA reads TGTGCCAGCAGCTTAGGGGACAGGGAGAACACTGAAGCTTTCTTT.

V usage is TRBV28 and J usage is TRBJ1-2; 8 bases are shared with TRBD1. V shed 3 bases and J 8 bases; nucleotides not matched to a gene: 5. This CDR3 has 13 residues. Looked up from germline, CDR1 is MDHEN and CDR2 is SYDVKM. The CDR3 DNA reads TGTGCCAGCAGTTTCAGGGGGCAAGAGGGCTACACCTTC. Protein product: CASSFRGQEGYTF.

CDR3 bases: TGCAGCGTTGGGGTTCCAGGGGATGAAAAACTGTTTTTT. Translating it yields CSVGVPGDEKLFF. The chain has TRBV29-1 and TRBJ1-4; a weak D match, TRBD1 (6 bases). Germline V CDR1 and CDR2: SQVTM, ANQGSEA. This CDR3 spans 13 amino acids. The V end lost 4 bases, the J end lost 6 bases, and 12 bases lay between the germline ends.

The chain uses TRBV7-3 and TRBJ2-1; no clear D gene. Trimming removed 5 bases from V and 1 base from J, with 12 bases in between. CDR3 length: 15 amino acids. The V gene's germline CDR1 is SGHTA and CDR2 FQGTGA. CDR3 DNA: TGTGCCAGCAGCCCCAGACTGATTTCCTACAATGAGCAGTTCTTC. The encoded protein is CASSPRLISYNEQFF.

The V gene is TRBV6-5, the J gene TRBJ2-5, with 7 bases lining up with TRBD2. The CDR3 contains 15 residues. J lost 1 base, V lost 6 bases, and 8 bases had no gene match. Germline CDR1 is MNHEY and CDR2 is SVGAGI. Here the CDR3 DNA reads TGTGCCAGCAGCCGTTCCCTAGCGGTCCAAGAGACCCAGTACTTC. It codes for CASSRSLAVQETQYF.

The chain joins TRBV11-2 to TRBJ2-1, with 9 bases matching TRBD2. The CDR3 is 17 residues long. J lost 4 bases, V lost 4 bases, and 11 bases had no gene match. CDR1 and CDR2 from the germline V gene are SGHAT and FQNNGV. The CDR3 here is CASSSFNSGRRYNEQFF. The CDR3 coding sequence is TGTGCCAGCAGCTCATTTAATAGCGGGAGAAGGTACAATGAGCAGTTCTTC.

This clone occurred once. This sequence joins TRBV5-8 and TRBJ1-1, with 9 positions matching TRBD1. Trimming cost V 7 bases and J 1 base; bases outside gene matches: 8. The CDR3 runs 15 residues. Germline CDR1 reads SGHTS; CDR2 reads YDEGEE. In DNA, the CDR3 is TGTGCCAGCCACAGGGGGCGCTTAAGGAACACTGAAGCTTTCTTT. This sequence encodes CASHRGRLRNTEAFF.